The 14 T cell receptor beta chains presented below share a single source sample, sequenced in a study of vaccination and CD4 T cells after COVID-19. Cultured CD4+ T-cell DNA underwent Oncomine TCR Beta short-read sequencing. TCRdb redid the calling of the PCR reads with MiXCR, one entry per CDR3 protein. This sample yields around 14,000 distinct CDR3 sequences, of which around 55% are seen a single time; about 8.8% belongs to the top ten. Treatment of the sample: approximately 11-day PBMC culture with coronavirus spike peptide pools or control peptides (ViraFEST assay). These TCRs are of unknown antigen specificity. Source: CD4+ T cells from blood, cultured in vitro, taken before SARS-CoV-2 vaccination. Source of these receptors: a human donor who had recovered from COVID-19.

The rearrangement links TRBV25-1 to TRBJ1-1, with D perhaps TRBD1 (5 bases). The CDR3 has 15 amino acids. V was pared by 1 base and J by 4 bases, with 13 bases between. CDR1 and CDR2 from the germline V gene are MGHDK and SYGVNS. In DNA, the CDR3 is TGTGCCAGCAGTGAATCAGGGTTCGGATCCACTGAAGCTTTCTTT. Translation gives CASSESGFGSTEAFF. Full variable domain (rest looked up from reference TRBV25-1 and TRBJ1-1): EADIYQTPRYLVIGTGKKITLECSQTMGHDKMYWYQQDPGMELHLIHYSYGVNSTEKGDLSSESTVSRIRTEHFPLTLESARPSHTSQYLCASSESGFGSTEAFFGQGTRLTVV.

The rearrangement joins TRBV7-8 to TRBJ2-5; possibly TRBD1 for D (5 bases). The CDR3 sequence is 17 residues long. Germline loops: CDR1 SGHVS, CDR2 FQNEAQ. Trimming took off 3 bases at V and 1 base at J, with 18 bases between the two ends. CDR3 coding DNA: TGTGCCAGCAGCTTCAAGTTGGGCAGGGAAGTCCAAGAGACCCAGTACTTC. Translated: CASSFKLGREVQETQYF.

This clonotype was observed a handful of times. V is TRBV6-5 and J is TRBJ2-3; D perhaps matches TRBD2 (6 bases). The CDR3 loop spans 14 amino acids. Germline V CDR1 and CDR2: MNHEY, SVGAGI. Trimming removed 2 bases at V and 3 bases at J, with 9 bases between. The DNA for the CDR3 is TGTGCCAGCAGTTACGCGGGGTTTACAGATACGCAGTATTTT. Protein: CASSYAGFTDTQYF.

This clonotype occurred a few times. The genes are TRBV15 and TRBJ1-6, with D perhaps TRBD1 (5 bases). Germline CDR1 LNHNV, CDR2 YYDKDF (reference sequence). This CDR3 is built from 16 residues. Trimming removed 0 bases at V and 7 bases at J, with 13 bases between. For the CDR3, the DNA is TGTGCCACCAGCAGAGATCTCGGGGGAGTGAATTCACCCCTCCACTTT. Translated, it gives CATSRDLGGVNSPLHF.

The chain links TRBV6-5 to TRBJ1-2; D gene unclear. Trimming left V 4 bases short and J 2 bases short, with 14 bases between. The CDR3 runs 15 residues. Germline CDR1 MNHEY, CDR2 SVGAGI. In DNA, the CDR3 is TGTGCCAGCAGTTTTTCCCAGGCAGCGAACTATGGCTACACCTTC. As protein: CASSFSQAANYGYTF.

J is TRBJ1-6 and V is TRBV14, with 7 bases that match TRBD1. The J segment lost 13 bases and the V segment lost 1 base, leaving 1 base of the junction unmatched. CDR3 length: 12 amino acids. Germline-derived CDR1 and CDR2 are SGHDN and FVKESK. CDR3 nucleotide sequence: TGTGCCAGCAGCCAAGCAGGGGGGCCCCTCCACTTT. Protein sequence: CASSQAGGPLHF.

The chain carries TRBV28 and TRBJ1-5; D is undetermined. With 6 bases removed from V and 4 bases from J, the gap between germline ends came to 16 bases. The CDR3 is 15 residues long. Germline lookup yields CDR1 MDHEN and CDR2 SYDVKM. The CDR3 protein is CASRTIDGPNQPQHF. CDR3 DNA: TGTGCCAGCAGAACCATTGACGGACCAAATCAGCCCCAGCATTTT.

The rearrangement uses TRBV7-2 and TRBJ2-5; a weak D match, TRBD2 (5 bases). V was cut by 0 bases and J by 4 bases, with 9 bases left in between. The CDR3 extends over 14 amino acids. Germline assignment: CDR1 SGHTA and CDR2 FQGNSA. CDR3 region: CASSLALAVETQYF. The CDR3 DNA reads as TGTGCCAGCAGCTTAGCCCTAGCAGTAGAGACCCAGTACTTC. The whole variable domain, filled in from reference TRBV7-2 and TRBJ2-5, reads GAGVSQSPSNKVTEKGKDVELRCDPISGHTALYWYRQSLGQGLEFLIYFQGNSAPDKSGLPSDRFSAERTGGSVSTLTIQRTQQEDSAVYLCASSLALAVETQYFGPGTRLLVL.

This clonotype was counted once. V and J are TRBV28 and TRBJ2-1; D remains unclear. From germline, CDR1 is MDHEN and CDR2 SYDVKM. The length of the CDR3 is 16 residues. Trimming removed 3 bases from V and 0 bases from J, with 12 bases in between. The CDR3 is CASSFPQTSSYNEQFF. The CDR3 DNA reads TGTGCCAGCAGTTTCCCTCAAACGAGCTCCTACAATGAGCAGTTCTTC.

This chain uses TRBV7-8 with TRBJ1-1, with D tentatively TRBD1 (5 bases). The ends were cut back, 6 bases at V and 1 base at J, with 15 bases in the middle. Germline V gene lookup returns CDR1 SGHVS and CDR2 FQNEAQ. This CDR3 is 15 amino acids long. In nucleotides, the CDR3 is TGTGCCAGCAGTACTACCGGGACGGGGAACACTGAAGCTTTCTTT. As protein: CASSTTGTGNTEAFF.

This chain links TRBV27 with TRBJ2-1; 9 bases fit TRBD2. V trimming: 7 bases; J trimming: 4 bases; junction bases outside the gene matches: 11. Looked up from germline, CDR1 is MNHEY and CDR2 is SMNVEV (reference sequence). The CDR3 spans 16 residues. CDR3 in amino acids: CASKSQGLAGYNEQFF. The CDR3 nucleotides read TGTGCCAGCAAATCCCAGGGGCTAGCGGGGTACAATGAGCAGTTCTTC.

V is TRBV11-2 and J is TRBJ2-5; 11 positions match TRBD2. V gave up 5 bases and J gave up 5 bases; unmatched junction bases: 10. Germline V gene lookup returns CDR1 SGHAT and CDR2 FQNNGV. This CDR3 region has 16 residues. CDR3 loop: CASSPPSTSGIETQYF. Here the CDR3 DNA reads TGTGCCAGCAGCCCACCGTCGACTAGCGGGATCGAGACCCAGTACTTC.

This clonotype was seen more than once but under ten times. The gene calls are TRBV20-1 and TRBJ2-5; D unresolved. Trimming took off 3 bases at V and 1 base at J, with 9 bases between the two ends. Germline loops: CDR1 DFQATT, CDR2 SNEGSKA (reference sequence). This CDR3 region has 13 residues. For the CDR3, the DNA is TGCAGTGCTAGTGTCCCGGGCCAAGAGACCCAGTACTTC. Its translation: CSASVPGQETQYF.

V gene TRBV20-1 combines with J gene TRBJ1-6; no clear D gene. Germline V CDR1 and CDR2: DFQATT, SNEGSKA (reference sequence). The CDR3 is 14 amino acids. Trimming shortened V by 6 bases and J by 10 bases, and 19 bases separated the two germline ends. As DNA, the CDR3 is TGCAGTGCCAGTAAGCCACTCGGGAAATCACCCCTCCACTTT. Translating gives CSASKPLGKSPLHF.